One and the same sample provided the 15 T cell receptor beta chains below, sequenced in a study of T-cell memory formation after mild COVID-19. MiXCR, run by TCRdb on the 5' RACE reads, gives a single entry per CDR3 protein. The sample lists approximately 150,000 distinct CDR3 sequences, 6% to 7% seen once, with 2% to 2.5% in the top ten. Sequenced input: PBMCs or a T cell subset sorted from them (not recorded which). The receptors were sampled from an adult woman who had mild COVID-19 (a few samples of this study predate the infection). Cell type and time point are not known.

The table lists this clonotype with a few counts. V is TRBV18 and J is TRBJ2-5; the match to TRBD2 covers 11 bases. The CDR3 has 16 residues. Germline CDR1 is KGHSH and CDR2 is LQKENI. Trimming took 0 bases from V and 0 from J; bases not matched to a gene: 0. The CDR3 region is CASSPPTSGDQETQYF. The CDR3 coding sequence is TGTGCCAGCTCACCACCGACTAGCGGGGACCAAGAGACCCAGTACTTC.

This clonotype was recorded many times. V gene TRBV3-1 combines with J gene TRBJ2-1; 14 positions match TRBD2. The CDR3 is made up of 19 amino acids. CDR1 and CDR2 (germline): LGHDT, YNNKEL (reference sequence). J lost 4 bases, V lost 1 base, and 9 bases had no gene match. For the CDR3, the DNA is TGTGCCAGCAGCCAAGCGACTAGCGGGAGGGCCAGGGGATACAATGAGCAGTTCTTC. This encodes CASSQATSGRARGYNEQFF.

The CDR3 reads CASSLFLGRLAGGLSYNEQFF. CDR3 DNA sequence: TGTGCCAGCAGCTTGTTCTTGGGTAGACTAGCGGGGGGTCTCTCCTACAATGAGCAGTTCTTC. The gene calls are TRBV5-4 and TRBJ2-1; 13 nucleotides line up with TRBD2. V shed 1 base and J 0 bases; nucleotides not matched to a gene: 13. CDR3 length: 21 residues. Germline V gene lookup returns CDR1 SGHNT and CDR2 YYREEE (reference sequence).

This chain links TRBV6-2 or TRBV6-3 with TRBJ2-1; perhaps TRBD2 as D (5 bases). CDR3 size: 15 residues. CDR1 and CDR2 from the germline V gene are MNHEY and SVGEGT. V lost 6 bases to trimming and J lost 3 bases, with 15 bases between them. The CDR3 nucleotides read TGTGCCAGCAGCACACTAAAGCGGATCTACAATGAGCAGTTCTTC. As protein: CASSTLKRIYNEQFF.

The rearrangement links TRBV24-1 to TRBJ2-1, with a tentative D call TRBD1 (6 bases). The CDR3 spans 14 residues. Looked up from germline, CDR1 is KGHDR and CDR2 is SFDVKD. Trimming stripped 7 bases from V and 2 bases from J, with 11 bases between. The CDR3 protein is CATSRGPPYNEQFF. In DNA form, the CDR3 reads TGTGCCACCAGCAGGGGCCCTCCCTACAATGAGCAGTTCTTC.

Only a few counts were recorded for this clonotype. The chain joins TRBV6-2 or TRBV6-3 to TRBJ2-5, with TRBD2 as a possible D gene (6 bases). This CDR3 is 10 amino acids long. Trimming cost V 6 bases and J 13 bases, with 12 bases left between them. From germline, CDR1 is MNHEY and CDR2 SVGEGT. The CDR3 reads CASRNRDLYF. The CDR3 DNA follows: TGTGCCAGCAGAAACCGGGACTTGTACTTC.

The table lists this clonotype with many counts. This sequence joins TRBV4-2 and TRBJ2-2; possibly TRBD2 for D (6 bases). Germline V CDR1 and CDR2: LGHNA, YNFKEQ. The CDR3 has 17 residues. V was shortened by 5 bases and J by 4 bases, with 20 bases between the two germline ends. The CDR3 sequence is CASSSRTMVEGTGELFF. For the CDR3, the DNA is TGTGCCAGCAGCTCCCGGACTATGGTTGAGGGCACCGGGGAGCTGTTTTTT.

This sequence joins TRBV19 and TRBJ1-5, with 9 bases lining up with TRBD1. Trimming removed 9 bases from V and 0 bases from J; junction bases left unmatched: 9. The CDR3 spans 16 residues. Germline V CDR1 and CDR2: LNHDA, SQIVND (reference sequence). CDR3 DNA: TGTGCCAGCGGGACAGGGAAATTAAGTAGCAATCAGCCCCAGCATTTT. Translating it yields CASGTGKLSSNQPQHF.

This clonotype appeared many times. The chain uses TRBV5-1 and TRBJ2-2; no firm D call. Germline values: CDR1 SGHRS, CDR2 YFSETQ. V shed 0 bases and J shed 4 bases, with 10 bases lying between them. The length of the CDR3 is 15 residues. CDR3 region: CASSLVSASTGELFF. The CDR3 DNA sequence: TGCGCCAGCAGCTTGGTTTCAGCTAGCACCGGGGAGCTGTTTTTT.

This clonotype has at least ten counts. J is TRBJ2-5 and V is TRBV6-5; D perhaps matches TRBD1 (6 bases). The CDR3 runs 16 residues. V lost 2 bases to trimming and J lost 1 base, with 14 bases between them. Per germline, CDR1 MNHEY and CDR2 SVGAGI. The CDR3 region has the DNA TGTGCCAGCAGTTACCAAACGACAGGCCTCCAAGAGACCCAGTACTTC. It specifies CASSYQTTGLQETQYF.

The genes are TRBV19 and TRBJ2-2; possibly TRBD2 for D (6 bases). Between the trimmed V and J ends, which lost 3 bases and 4 bases, there was a span of 9 bases. Germline loops: CDR1 LNHDA, CDR2 SQIVND (reference sequence). CDR3 length: 14 residues. The CDR3 sequence: CASSMEGPTGELFF. For the CDR3, the DNA is TGTGCCAGTAGTATGGAGGGCCCCACCGGGGAGCTGTTTTTT.

V usage is TRBV4-3 and J usage is TRBJ2-7, with TRBD2 as a possible D gene (5 bases). This CDR3 is 13 amino acids long. Germline V CDR1 and CDR2: LGHNA, YSLEER. Deletions cut 3 bases from V and 4 bases from J, with 10 bases between. CDR3 nucleotide sequence: TGCGCCAGCAGCCAGGCCCGGGGTTACGAGCAGTACTTC. Residues: CASSQARGYEQYF.

The table lists this clonotype with many counts. The chain uses TRBV20-1 and TRBJ2-3, with D unresolved. The germline V gene has CDR1 DFQATT and CDR2 SNEGSKA (reference sequence). V was shortened by 3 bases and J by 4 bases, with 8 bases between the two germline ends. The CDR3 length is 12 residues. CDR3 sequence: CSASPGPDTQYF. CDR3 nucleotide sequence: TGCAGTGCTAGCCCGGGCCCAGATACGCAGTATTTT.

This clonotype was seen at least ten times. The CDR3 loop reads CASSQSSGPNNEQFF. CDR3 coding DNA: TGTGCCAGCAGCCAATCTAGCGGGCCCAACAATGAGCAGTTCTTC. J is TRBJ2-1 and V is TRBV7-9; 8 bases are shared with TRBD2. CDR3 length: 15 amino acids. The J segment lost 5 bases and the V segment lost 5 bases, leaving 8 bases of the junction unmatched. The germline gives CDR1 SEHNR, CDR2 FQNEAQ (reference sequence). Based on the CDR3 plus reference TRBV7-9 and TRBJ2-1, the full variable domain is DTGVSQNPRHKITKRGQNVTFRCDPISEHNRLYWYRQTLGQGPEFLTYFQNEAQLEKSRLLSDRFSAERPKGSFSTLEIQRTEQGDSAMYLCASSQSSGPNNEQFFGPGTRLTVL.

J is TRBJ2-7 and V is TRBV29-1; either TRBD1 or TRBD2 may fit D (5 bases each). V lost 7 bases to trimming and J lost 1 base, with 11 bases between them. From germline, CDR1 is SQVTM and CDR2 ANQGSEA. The CDR3 totals 12 residues. The CDR3 coding sequence is TGCAGCGCAGCCTGGGGGTCCTACGAGCAGTACTTC. It codes for CSAAWGSYEQYF.